This entry lists 25 T cell receptor beta chains sequenced from one sample in a study of blood T cell repertoires in COVID-19. TCRdb's table, derived via immunoSEQ multiplex PCR, lists solely in-frame clones and lacks some. The sample carries about 270,000 clones, around 89% recorded once. The specimen sequenced was PBMCs or T cells enriched from blood (not recorded which). All receptors derive from a young woman with acute COVID-19.

The gene calls are TRBV5-1 and TRBJ2-2; 8 bases line up with TRBD1. J was trimmed by 8 bases and V by 4 bases; bases with no gene match: 7. This CDR3 spans 14 amino acids. The germline V gene has CDR1 SGHRS and CDR2 YFSETQ. CDR3 sequence reads: CASSPSGGAGELFF. CDR3 coding DNA: TGCGCCAGCAGCCCGTCAGGGGGCGCGGGGGAGCTGTTTTTT.

The chain links TRBV12-3 or TRBV12-4 to TRBJ1-2; D remains unclear. This CDR3 has 13 amino acids. The V end was cut by 4 bases, the J end by 2 bases, with 8 bases between. CDR3 DNA sequence: TGTGCCAGCAGTTCGGAGGAGAACTATGGCTACACCTTC. Residues: CASSSEENYGYTF.

This clone has only one observation. The rearrangement joins TRBV28 to TRBJ1-1; the D gene is possibly TRBD1 (6 bases). Germline V gives CDR1 MDHEN, CDR2 SYDVKM. V shed 3 bases and J shed 6 bases, with 11 bases lying between them. This CDR3 has 13 amino acids. The CDR3 DNA reads TGTGCCAGCAGTTTCGAAGGGGGGGCTGAAGCTTTCTTT. This gives the protein CASSFEGGAEAFF.

The table lists this clone with a few counts. The chain joins TRBV7-8 to TRBJ2-2; D not certain. CDR3 size: 13 residues. V was clipped by 5 bases and J by 7 bases, with 11 bases between them. CDR1 and CDR2 from the germline V gene are SGHVS and FQNEAQ. The CDR3 spells CASSPRLDGELFF. The CDR3 nucleotides are TGTGCCAGCAGCCCACGACTGGACGGGGAGCTGTTTTTT.

The chain links TRBV28 to TRBJ1-4; TRBD1 matches 9 bases. CDR1 is MDHEN and CDR2 is SYDVKM in the germline V gene. The CDR3 sequence is 14 residues long. The V and J ends lost 7 bases and 7 bases, in that order; junction bases with no gene match: 7. DNA of the CDR3: TGTGCCAGCAAAACCGGGACAGGGCCTGAAAAACTGTTTTTT. Translated, it gives CASKTGTGPEKLFF.

The chain joins TRBV9 to TRBJ2-7; tentatively, D is TRBD2 (6 bases). This CDR3 region has 14 residues. Per the germline V gene, CDR1 is SGDLS and CDR2 is YYNGEE. The V gene lost 7 bases and the J gene lost 0 bases, with 14 bases spanning the gap. The CDR3 sequence: CASAPAGSSYEQYF. The CDR3 DNA reads TGTGCCAGCGCCCCGGCGGGGAGCTCCTACGAGCAGTACTTC.

This clone is a singleton in its sample. This chain links TRBV28 with TRBJ1-1; 9 positions agree with TRBD1. The germline V gene encodes CDR1 MDHEN and CDR2 SYDVKM. V shed 2 bases and J 3 bases; nucleotides not matched to a gene: 1. The CDR3 contains 14 residues. CDR3 in DNA: TGTGCCAGCAGTTTAGACAGGGGGGACACTGAAGCTTTCTTT. Translated: CASSLDRGDTEAFF.

The rearrangement joins TRBV30 to TRBJ1-2; no clear D gene. The V end was cut by 2 bases, the J end by 5 bases, with 6 bases between. This CDR3 has 11 residues. CDR1 and CDR2 (germline): GTSNPN, SVGIG (reference sequence). CDR3 in amino acids: CAWSPVYGYTF. In nucleotides, the CDR3 is TGTGCCTGGAGTCCCGTATATGGCTACACCTTC. The full variable domain, completed using reference TRBV30 and TRBJ1-2, is SQTIHQWPATLVQPVGSPLSLECTVEGTSNPNLYWYRQAAGRGLQLLFYSVGIGQISSEVPQNLSASRPQDRQFILSSKKLLLSDSGFYLCAWSPVYGYTFGSGTRLTVV.

The genes are TRBV28 and TRBJ2-3, with D possibly TRBD2 on 5 matching bases. With 11 bases removed from V and 1 base from J, the gap between germline ends came to 19 bases. CDR1 and CDR2 (germline): MDHEN, SYDVKM. The CDR3 runs 15 residues. The chain's CDR3 is CAGRRRLEGTDTQYF. In nucleotides, the CDR3 is TGTGCCGGCCGCAGGAGGTTGGAGGGCACAGATACGCAGTATTTT.

This chain connects TRBV14 to TRBJ2-3; TRBD2 is a possible D gene (5 bases). Germline values: CDR1 SGHDN, CDR2 FVKESK. Trimming left V 3 bases short and J 2 bases short, with 21 bases between. The CDR3 runs 18 residues. CDR3 sequence (DNA): TGTGCCAGCAGCCACCTCGGTTCGGCGTTGAGGGACACAGATACGCAGTATTTT. As protein: CASSHLGSALRDTDTQYF.

The V call is TRBV28, the J call TRBJ1-1; D gene unclear. The germline gives CDR1 MDHEN, CDR2 SYDVKM. Trimming took 2 bases from V and 1 from J, leaving 14 bases between them. This CDR3 is built from 16 residues. CDR3 coding DNA: TGTGCCAGCAGTTTAGATCGGGGTCAGGCGAACACTGAAGCTTTCTTT. As protein: CASSLDRGQANTEAFF.

A single count supports this clone. This chain links TRBV18 with TRBJ2-2; D perhaps matches TRBD1 (5 bases). The CDR3 sequence is 17 residues long. Germline CDR1 is KGHSH and CDR2 is LQKENI. V was clipped by 0 bases and J by 8 bases, with 19 bases between them. The CDR3 region is CASSPPAQGSIQGELFF. Written as DNA, the CDR3 is TGTGCCAGCTCACCACCGGCTCAGGGTTCGATACAAGGGGAGCTGTTTTTT.

This chain connects TRBV6-5 to TRBJ2-7, with D possibly TRBD1 on 5 matching bases. V lost 4 bases and J lost 2, with 12 bases in between. This CDR3 has 14 amino acids. Germline CDR1 and CDR2: MNHEY and SVGAGI. CDR3 coding DNA: TGTGCCAGCAGTTCGTATAGGGGCCCCTACGAGCAGTACTTC. It is translated as CASSSYRGPYEQYF.

The J gene is TRBJ2-7, the V gene TRBV5-1; 9 nucleotides agree with TRBD2. CDR1 SGHRS and CDR2 YFSETQ come from the germline V gene. CDR3 size: 14 residues. V shed 4 bases, J shed 5 bases, and the junction held 7 bases outside the gene matches. CDR3 protein: CASSTLAGLDEQYF. CDR3 DNA sequence: TGCGCCAGCAGCACCCTAGCGGGACTCGACGAGCAGTACTTC.

The CDR3 DNA reads as TGTGCCAGCACAATCTTTCTGACTAGCGGATTTACCGGGGAGCTGTTTTTT. Residues: CASTIFLTSGFTGELFF. This rearrangement joins TRBV5-5 to TRBJ2-2; 9 bases map to TRBD2. The junction had 14 bases not matched to a gene; V was cut back by 6 bases and J by 5 bases. CDR3 length: 17 amino acids. In germline, CDR1 is SGHKS, CDR2 YYEKEE (reference sequence).

The genes are TRBV7-6 and TRBJ2-3, with D tentatively TRBD2 (6 bases). V lost 1 base and J lost 6, with 14 bases in between. There are 15 residues in the CDR3. Germline CDR1 SGHVS, CDR2 FNYEAQ. For the CDR3, the DNA is TGTGCCAGCAGCTTAGTAGGGACTTACTCGGATACGCAGTATTTT. As protein: CASSLVGTYSDTQYF.

The chain has TRBV15 and TRBJ2-7; 8 positions match TRBD1. Germline V gene sequence: CDR1 LNHNV, CDR2 YYDKDF (reference sequence). Losses at the gene ends were 3 bases for V and 2 bases for J; bases not matched to a gene: 6. The CDR3 is 15 residues long. CDR3 nucleotide sequence: TGTGCCACCAGCAGGGGAGGACAGGGAGCCTACGAGCAGTACTTC. This gives the protein CATSRGGQGAYEQYF. The entire variable domain, with the rest obtained from reference TRBV15 and TRBJ2-7, is as follows: DAMVIQNPRYQVTQFGKPVTLSCSQTLNHNVMYWYQQKSSQAPKLLFHYYDKDFNNEADTPDNFQSRRPNTSFCFLDIRSPGLGDTAMYLCATSRGGQGAYEQYFGPGTRLTVT.

The gene calls are TRBV3-1 (or the pseudogene TRBV3-2) and TRBJ2-6; D is undetermined. This CDR3 region has 15 residues. Germline lookup yields CDR1 LGHDT and CDR2 YNNKEL (reference sequence). With 5 bases removed from V and 0 bases from J, the gap between germline ends came to 8 bases. The CDR3 bases are TGTGCCAGCAGCGGAGTTTCCTCTGGGGCCAACGTCCTGACTTTC. This gives the protein CASSGVSSGANVLTF.

The chain's CDR3 is CASRSLAGASAGELFF. The CDR3 region has the DNA TGCGCCAGCAGATCACTAGCGGGAGCCAGTGCCGGGGAGCTGTTTTTT. The V and J genes are TRBV5-1 and TRBJ2-2; 11 nucleotides agree with TRBD2. V lost 5 bases, J lost 6 bases, and 9 bases stayed unmatched. The CDR3 has 16 amino acids. The V gene's germline CDR1 is SGHRS and CDR2 YFSETQ.

The chain is built from TRBV5-1 and TRBJ2-7; D perhaps matches TRBD1 (5 bases). The CDR3 has 13 amino acids. The ends were cut back, 7 bases at V and 4 bases at J, with 15 bases in the middle. Germline V gene data show CDR1 as SGHRS and CDR2 as YFSETQ. The CDR3 here is CASGQRLGYEQYF. In nucleotides, the CDR3 is TGCGCCAGCGGACAACGACTGGGTTACGAGCAGTACTTC.

The chain has TRBV4-3 and TRBJ2-3; D remains unclear. CDR1 is LGHNA and CDR2 is YSLEER in the germline V gene. CDR3 length equals 14 residues. The V end lost 0 bases, the J end lost 2 bases, and 6 bases lay between the germline ends. The CDR3 protein is CASSQEGNTDTQYF. The CDR3 coding sequence is TGCGCCAGCAGCCAAGAGGGCAACACAGATACGCAGTATTTT.

This chain links TRBV5-8 with TRBJ1-5; TRBD1 aligns across 7 bases. With 3 bases clipped from V and 3 bases from J, the junction kept 6 bases outside the gene matches. The CDR3 has 15 residues. Germline V gives CDR1 SGHTS, CDR2 YDEGEE. Here the CDR3 DNA reads TGTGCCAGCAGCTATCTAGACAGGGACAATCAGCCCCAGCATTTT. Protein product: CASSYLDRDNQPQHF.

V gene TRBV21-1 combines with J gene TRBJ2-7; the DNA was not used to check the table's D call, TRBD1. TRBV21-1 is designated a pseudogene. The CDR3 consists of 17 residues. CDR3 amino acids: CASSPRGVTGSPYEQYF. CDR3 nucleotide sequence: TGTGCCAGCAGCCCACGAGGGGTGACAGGGTCGCCCTACGAGCAGTACTTC.

This rearrangement joins TRBV19 to TRBJ2-3; a possible D gene is TRBD2 (6 bases). With 5 bases removed from V and 0 bases from J, the gap between germline ends came to 15 bases. The CDR3 spans 16 residues. In germline, CDR1 is LNHDA, CDR2 SQIVND (reference sequence). The CDR3, as DNA: TGTGCCAGTAGTGCCGGACCGGGACTTAGCACAGATACGCAGTATTTT. Protein sequence: CASSAGPGLSTDTQYF. Full variable domain (remainder filled in from reference TRBV19 and TRBJ2-3): DGGITQSPKYLFRKEGQNVTLSCEQNLNHDAMYWYRQDPGQGLRLIYYSQIVNDFQKGDIAEGYSVSREKKESFPLTVTSAQKNPTAFYLCASSAGPGLSTDTQYFGPGTRLTVL.

The V call is TRBV6-4, the J call TRBJ2-1; 9 bases fit TRBD2. In germline, CDR1 is MRHNA, CDR2 SNTAGT. The CDR3 has 15 residues. The V and J ends lost 2 bases and 9 bases, in that order; junction bases with no gene match: 8. The CDR3 loop is CASSDGAGGPGEQFF. For the CDR3, the DNA is TGTGCCAGCAGTGACGGGGCGGGAGGGCCCGGTGAGCAGTTCTTC.